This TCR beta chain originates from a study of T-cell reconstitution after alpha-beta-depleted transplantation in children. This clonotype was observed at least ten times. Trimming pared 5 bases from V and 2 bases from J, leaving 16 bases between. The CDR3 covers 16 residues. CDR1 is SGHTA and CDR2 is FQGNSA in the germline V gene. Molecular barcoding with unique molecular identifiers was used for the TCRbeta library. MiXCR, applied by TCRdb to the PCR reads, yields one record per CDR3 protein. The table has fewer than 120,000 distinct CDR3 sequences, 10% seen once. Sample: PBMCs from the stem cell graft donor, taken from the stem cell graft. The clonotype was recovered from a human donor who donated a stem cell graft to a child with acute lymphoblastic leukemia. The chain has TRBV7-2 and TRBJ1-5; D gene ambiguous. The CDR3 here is CASSLPPAGRNQPQHF. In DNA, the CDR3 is TGTGCCAGCAGCCTTCCCCCAGCGGGCCGCAATCAGCCCCAGCATTTT.